A selection of T cell receptor beta chains follows, all from one sample in a study of control samples from healthy donors and cancer patients. Method: immunoSEQ multiplex PCR; TCRdb's copy keeps in-frame clones and lacks some. The table has 55,000 to 70,000 clones, approximately 90% seen once. Sequencing was done on a sample of PBMCs. All receptors derive from a man younger than 45 with colorectal cancer. The CDR3 runs from the conserved cysteine through the conserved F or W. The D gene is left open where the match is weak. Size is omitted from some rows. Given values are once, few, many or a class for expanded clones.

V	length	J	D	size	CDR3	DNA
TRBV6-5	14	TRBJ1-1	.	.	CASSYSGAYGEAFF	TGTGCCAGCAGTTACTCAGGGGCTTACGGTGAAGCTTTCTTT
TRBV6-4	14	TRBJ2-2	.	.	CASSEGAITGELFF	TGTGCCAGCAGTGAGGGGGCAATCACCGGGGAGCTGTTTTTT
TRBV27	13	TRBJ1-1	.	.	CASSLSSGNEAFF	TGTGCCAGCAGTTTATCGTCGGGGAACGAAGCTTTCTTT
TRBV19	12	TRBJ1-2	.	.	CASSIGSYGCTF	TGTGCCAGTAGTATTGGATCCTATGGCTGCACCTTC
TRBV5-6	12	TRBJ2-1	.	.	CASSLRTGPEFF	TGTGCCAGCAGCTTAAGAACGGGTCCTGAGTTCTTC
TRBV5-3	14	TRBJ1-1	.	.	CARSWLMGNTEAFF	TGTGCCAGAAGCTGGCTGATGGGGAACACTGAAGCTTTCTTT
TRBV5-1	16	TRBJ2-5	TRBD2	.	CASSPRGGPTGETQYF	TGCGCCAGCAGCCCCCGCGGGGGGCCCACCGGGGAGACCCAGTACTTC
TRBV11-2	15	TRBJ2-6	.	.	CASRWTDSGANVLTF	TGTGCCAGCAGGTGGACAGACTCTGGGGCCAACGTCCTGACTTTC
TRBV19	11	TRBJ2-7	.	.	CASDSGYEQYF	TGTGCCAGCGACTCAGGGTACGAGCAGTACTTC
TRBV3-1/TRBV3-2	17	TRBJ2-5	TRBD1	.	CASSQDRGQGLRETQYF	TGTGCCAGCAGCCAAGATAGAGGACAGGGGCTTCGAGAGACCCAGTACTTC
TRBV5-4	16	TRBJ1-1	.	.	CASGAPGRIMNTEAFF	TGTGCCAGCGGAGCTCCGGGACGGATAATGAACACTGAAGCTTTCTTT
TRBV9	15	TRBJ2-7	.	few	CASSPHSPAPYEQYF	TGTGCCAGCAGCCCCCATAGCCCCGCGCCCTACGAGCAGTACTTC
TRBV19	20	TRBJ1-5	.	.	CASSMSVTGALRYSNQPQHF	TGTGCCAGTAGTATGTCCGTTACGGGGGCCCTACGGTATAGCAATCAGCCCCAGCATTTT
TRBV19	15	TRBJ1-1	TRBD1	.	CASYRGGYKNTEAFF	TGTGCCAGTTACAGGGGAGGTTATAAGAACACTGAAGCTTTCTTT